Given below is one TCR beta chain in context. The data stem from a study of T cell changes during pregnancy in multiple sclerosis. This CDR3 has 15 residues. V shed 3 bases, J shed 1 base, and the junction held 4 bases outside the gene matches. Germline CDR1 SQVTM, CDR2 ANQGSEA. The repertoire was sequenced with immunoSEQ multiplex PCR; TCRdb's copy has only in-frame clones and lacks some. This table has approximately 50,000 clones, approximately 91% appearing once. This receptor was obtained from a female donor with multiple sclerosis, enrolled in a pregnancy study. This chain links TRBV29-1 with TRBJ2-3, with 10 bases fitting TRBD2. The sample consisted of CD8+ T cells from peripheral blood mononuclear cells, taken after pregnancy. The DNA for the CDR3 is TGCAGCGTTGAGGGGACTAGCGTCCGCACAGATACGCAGTATTTT. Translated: CSVEGTSVRTDTQYF.